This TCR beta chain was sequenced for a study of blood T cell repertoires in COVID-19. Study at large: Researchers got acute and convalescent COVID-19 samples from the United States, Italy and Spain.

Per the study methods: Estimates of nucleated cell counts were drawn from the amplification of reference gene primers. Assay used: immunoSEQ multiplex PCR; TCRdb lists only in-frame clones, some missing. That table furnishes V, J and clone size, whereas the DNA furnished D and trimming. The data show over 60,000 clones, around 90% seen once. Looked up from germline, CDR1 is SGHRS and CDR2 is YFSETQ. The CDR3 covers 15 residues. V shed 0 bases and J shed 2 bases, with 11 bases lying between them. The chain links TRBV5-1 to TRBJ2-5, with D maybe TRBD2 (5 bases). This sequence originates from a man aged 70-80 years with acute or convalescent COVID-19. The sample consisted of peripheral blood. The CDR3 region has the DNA TGCGCCAGCAGCTTGGCCGGCCTAGCTCAAGAGACCCAGTACTTC. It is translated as CASSLAGLAQETQYF.